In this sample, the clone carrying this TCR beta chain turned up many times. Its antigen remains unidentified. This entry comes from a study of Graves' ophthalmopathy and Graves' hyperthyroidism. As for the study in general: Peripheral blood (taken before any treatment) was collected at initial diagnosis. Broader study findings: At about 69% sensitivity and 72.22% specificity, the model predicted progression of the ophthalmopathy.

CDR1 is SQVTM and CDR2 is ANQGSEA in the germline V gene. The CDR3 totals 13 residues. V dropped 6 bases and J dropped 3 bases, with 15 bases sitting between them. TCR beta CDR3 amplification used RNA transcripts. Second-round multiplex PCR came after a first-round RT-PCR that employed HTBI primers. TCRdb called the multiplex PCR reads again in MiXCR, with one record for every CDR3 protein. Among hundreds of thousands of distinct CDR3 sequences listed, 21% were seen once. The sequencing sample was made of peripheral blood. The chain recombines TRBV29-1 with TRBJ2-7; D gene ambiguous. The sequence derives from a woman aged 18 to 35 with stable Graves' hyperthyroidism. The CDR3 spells CSVPLGPRYEQYF. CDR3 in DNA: TGCAGCGTCCCGTTGGGTCCCCGCTACGAGCAGTACTTC.